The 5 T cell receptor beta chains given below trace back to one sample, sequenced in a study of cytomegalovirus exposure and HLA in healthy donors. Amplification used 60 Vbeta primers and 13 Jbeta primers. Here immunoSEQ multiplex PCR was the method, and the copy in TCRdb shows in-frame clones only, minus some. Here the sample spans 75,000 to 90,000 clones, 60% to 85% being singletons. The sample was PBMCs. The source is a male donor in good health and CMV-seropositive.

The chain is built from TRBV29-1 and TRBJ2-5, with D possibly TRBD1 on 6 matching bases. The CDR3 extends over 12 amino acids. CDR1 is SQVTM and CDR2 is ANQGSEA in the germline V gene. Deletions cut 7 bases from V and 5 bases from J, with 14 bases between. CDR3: CSAQTTGETQYF. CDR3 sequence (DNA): TGCAGCGCACAGACCACAGGGGAGACCCAGTACTTC. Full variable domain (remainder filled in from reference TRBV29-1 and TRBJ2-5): SAVISQKPSRDICQRGTSLTIQCQVDSQVTMMFWYRQQPGQSLTLIATANQGSEATYESGFVIDKFPISRPNLTFSTLTVSNMSPEDSSIYLCSAQTTGETQYFGPGTRLLVL.

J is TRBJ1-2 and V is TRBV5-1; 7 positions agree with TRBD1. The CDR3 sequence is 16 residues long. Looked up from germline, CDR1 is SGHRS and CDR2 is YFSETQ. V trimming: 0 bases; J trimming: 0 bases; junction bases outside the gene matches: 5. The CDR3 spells CASSLAPGQPNYGYTF. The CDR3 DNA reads TGCGCCAGCAGCTTGGCCCCGGGACAGCCTAACTATGGCTACACCTTC.

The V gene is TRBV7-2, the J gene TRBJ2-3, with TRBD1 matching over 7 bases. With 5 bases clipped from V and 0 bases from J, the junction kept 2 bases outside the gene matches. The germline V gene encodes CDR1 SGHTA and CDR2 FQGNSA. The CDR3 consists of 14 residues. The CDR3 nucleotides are TGTGCCAGCAGCCCGGGACAGAGCACAGATACGCAGTATTTT. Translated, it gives CASSPGQSTDTQYF. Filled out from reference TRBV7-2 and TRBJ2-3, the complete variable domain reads GAGVSQSPSNKVTEKGKDVELRCDPISGHTALYWYRQSLGQGLEFLIYFQGNSAPDKSGLPSDRFSAERTGGSVSTLTIQRTQQEDSAVYLCASSPGQSTDTQYFGPGTRLTVL.

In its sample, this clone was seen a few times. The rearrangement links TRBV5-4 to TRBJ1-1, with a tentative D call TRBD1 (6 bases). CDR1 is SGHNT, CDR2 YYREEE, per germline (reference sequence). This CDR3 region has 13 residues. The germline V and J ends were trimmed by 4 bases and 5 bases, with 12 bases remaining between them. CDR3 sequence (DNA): TGTGCCAGCAGCCGGACAGAGCGGACTGAAGCTTTCTTT. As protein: CASSRTERTEAFF.

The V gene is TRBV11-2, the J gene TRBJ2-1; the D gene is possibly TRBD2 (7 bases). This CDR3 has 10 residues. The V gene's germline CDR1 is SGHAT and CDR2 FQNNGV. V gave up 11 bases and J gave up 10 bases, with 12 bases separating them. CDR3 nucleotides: TGTGCCGGGGGGGGGCTAGAGCAGTTCTTC. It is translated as CAGGGLEQFF. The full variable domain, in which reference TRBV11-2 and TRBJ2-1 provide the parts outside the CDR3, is EAGVAQSPRYKIIEKRQSVAFWCNPISGHATLYWYQQILGQGPKLLIQFQNNGVVDDSQLPKDRFSAERLKGVDSTLKIQPAKLEDSAVYLCAGGGLEQFFGPGTRLTVL.